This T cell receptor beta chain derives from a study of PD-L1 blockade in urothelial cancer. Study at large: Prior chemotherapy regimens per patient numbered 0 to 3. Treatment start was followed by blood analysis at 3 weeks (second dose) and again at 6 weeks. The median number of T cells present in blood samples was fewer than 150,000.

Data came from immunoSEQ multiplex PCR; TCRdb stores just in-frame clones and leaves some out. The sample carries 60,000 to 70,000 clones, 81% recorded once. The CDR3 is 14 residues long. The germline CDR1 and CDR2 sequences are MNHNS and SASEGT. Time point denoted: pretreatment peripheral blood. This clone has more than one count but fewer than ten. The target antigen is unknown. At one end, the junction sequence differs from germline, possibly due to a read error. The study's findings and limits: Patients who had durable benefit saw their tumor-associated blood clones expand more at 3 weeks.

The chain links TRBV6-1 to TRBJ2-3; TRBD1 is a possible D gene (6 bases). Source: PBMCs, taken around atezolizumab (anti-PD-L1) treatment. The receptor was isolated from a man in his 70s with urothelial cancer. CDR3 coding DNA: TGTGCCAGCAGTGAAGCGATGGGGCAGGGGAAGTTCAATTTT. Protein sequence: CASSEAMGQGKFNF.